The next 22 T cell receptor beta chains were all read from a single sample in a study of blood T cell repertoires in COVID-19. The assay was immunoSEQ multiplex PCR, and TCRdb's table has in-frame clones only and misses some. The sample lists tens of thousands of clones, roughly 86% occurring once. The sample was peripheral blood. Receptor source: a human donor in a cohort sampled during active COVID-19.

This chain joins TRBV9 and TRBJ2-3, with a tentative D call TRBD1 (5 bases). V was cut by 4 bases and J by 5 bases, with 14 bases left in between. Per the germline V gene, CDR1 is SGDLS and CDR2 is YYNGEE. The CDR3 extends over 14 amino acids. The CDR3 loop reads CASSSRPQGDTQYF. The CDR3, as DNA: TGTGCCAGCAGCTCTAGACCGCAGGGAGATACGCAGTATTTT. Full variable domain (remainder filled in from reference TRBV9 and TRBJ2-3): DSGVTQTPKHLITATGQRVTLRCSPRSGDLSVYWYQQSLDQGLQFLIQYYNGEERAKGNILERFSAQQFPDLHSELNLSSLELGDSALYFCASSSRPQGDTQYFGPGTRLTVL.

The chain recombines TRBV9 with TRBJ2-5; possibly TRBD1 for D (7 bases). This CDR3 comprises 19 residues. The V and J ends lost 0 bases and 2 bases respectively, with 23 bases between them. Per the germline V gene, CDR1 is SGDLS and CDR2 is YYNGEE. This CDR3 reads CASSVVPVVPTGRQETQYF. The CDR3, as DNA: TGTGCCAGCAGCGTAGTTCCGGTAGTGCCGACAGGGAGGCAAGAGACCCAGTACTTC.

The chain employs TRBV5-1 and TRBJ2-1; weak D call: TRBD2 (6 bases). Trimming stripped 5 bases from V and 9 bases from J, with 21 bases between. In germline, CDR1 is SGHRS, CDR2 YFSETQ. CDR3 length: 15 amino acids. The CDR3 reads CASSWGDGKSAEQFF. CDR3 DNA sequence: TGCGCCAGCAGTTGGGGGGACGGGAAATCGGCTGAGCAGTTCTTC.

V and J are TRBV6-6 and TRBJ1-2, with TRBD1 identical over 7 bases. The V segment lost 5 bases and the J segment 2 bases; nucleotides outside the gene matches: 8. CDR1 and CDR2 (germline): MNHNY, SVGAGI (reference sequence). This CDR3 region has 15 residues. In nucleotides, the CDR3 is TGTGCCAGCAGTCTTACAGGGGCAGGGAACTATGGCTACACCTTC. Its protein product is CASSLTGAGNYGYTF.

In regard to this clone: One end of the junction fails to match germline, which may point to a read error. The rearrangement uses TRBV7-7 and TRBJ2-5, with D perhaps TRBD2 (5 bases). Germline V gene lookup returns CDR1 SSHAT and CDR2 FNYEAQ (reference sequence). The CDR3 loop spans 14 amino acids. CDR3 DNA sequence: TGTGCTAGCAGCCGGACGGGGTACCAAGAGACCCAGTACTTC. As protein: CASSRTGYQETQYF. Based on the CDR3 plus reference TRBV7-7 and TRBJ2-5, the full variable domain is GAGVSQSPRYKVTKRGQDVTLRCDPISSHATLYWYQQALGQGPEFLTYFNYEAQPDKSGLPSDRFSAERPEGSISTLTIQRTEQRDSAMYRCASSRTGYQETQYFGPGTRLLVL.

The chain recombines TRBV5-1 with TRBJ1-1, with TRBD1 matching over 9 bases. Per the germline V gene, CDR1 is SGHRS and CDR2 is YFSETQ. Losses at the gene ends were 4 bases for V and 2 bases for J; bases not matched to a gene: 6. This CDR3 region has 15 residues. The CDR3 DNA sequence: TGCGCCAGCAGCAAGTGGACAGGGGTAAACACTGAAGCTTTCTTT. Its protein product is CASSKWTGVNTEAFF.

This chain connects TRBV6-6 to TRBJ1-5, with 9 nucleotides matching TRBD1. This CDR3 spans 14 amino acids. V dropped 6 bases and J dropped 7; count of bases not matched to a gene: 7. Germline V gene sequence: CDR1 MNHNY, CDR2 SVGAGI (reference sequence). The CDR3 sequence is CASRTDRGLQPQHF. As DNA, the CDR3 is TGTGCCAGCAGAACGGACAGGGGATTACAGCCCCAGCATTTT.

The V call is TRBV4-1, the J call TRBJ2-7; TRBD1 matches 7 bases. The germline CDR1 and CDR2 sequences are MGHRA and YSYEKL. With V trimmed by 1 base and J by 3 bases, 6 bases remained unmatched. This CDR3 region has 15 residues. DNA for the CDR3: TGCGCCAGCAGCCAAGGGACGGACAGGATCTACGAGCAGTACTTC. It specifies CASSQGTDRIYEQYF.

The V and J genes are TRBV18 and TRBJ2-1; maybe TRBD1 (6 bases). Looked up from germline, CDR1 is KGHSH and CDR2 is LQKENI. The V end was cut by 3 bases, the J end by 3 bases, with 6 bases between. This CDR3 has 13 residues. DNA of the CDR3: TGTGCCAGCTCACCGGACAGCTACAATGAGCAGTTCTTC. As protein: CASSPDSYNEQFF.

As DNA, the CDR3 is TGTGCCAGTATGGGACAGGCGAACACCGGGGAGCTGTTTTTT. It codes for CASMGQANTGELFF. The chain is built from TRBV18 and TRBJ2-2; 8 nucleotides align to TRBD1. Germline V gives CDR1 KGHSH, CDR2 LQKENI. V trimming: 9 bases; J trimming: 0 bases; junction bases outside the gene matches: 3. The CDR3 sequence is 14 residues long.

The rearrangement uses TRBV6-5 and TRBJ2-7; 7 positions agree with TRBD1. Trimming removed 6 bases from V and 2 bases from J; junction bases left unmatched: 4. Germline V gene lookup returns CDR1 MNHEY and CDR2 SVGAGI. The CDR3 loop spans 13 amino acids. The CDR3 sequence is CASRERGPYEQYF. For the CDR3, the DNA is TGTGCCAGCAGAGAGAGGGGGCCCTACGAGCAGTACTTC.

The chain joins TRBV10-1 to TRBJ2-1, with a weak D call TRBD1 (5 bases). The ends were cut back, 0 bases at V and 7 bases at J, with 25 bases in the middle. The CDR3 consists of 19 residues. Germline V gene data show CDR1 as WNHNN and CDR2 as SYGVQD (reference sequence). The CDR3 protein is CASSESDGGWTRGKNEQFF. CDR3 nucleotides: TGCGCCAGCAGTGAGTCGGATGGCGGTTGGACAAGAGGAAAAAATGAGCAGTTCTTC.

This clone was counted a single time. The chain is built from TRBV18 and TRBJ2-1; a possible D gene is TRBD1 (5 bases). The CDR3 extends over 13 amino acids. CDR1 is KGHSH and CDR2 is LQKENI in the germline V gene. V was pared by 4 bases and J by 5 bases, with 9 bases between. CDR3 nucleotides: TGTGCCAGCTCACTGGGGCCAAACAATGAGCAGTTCTTC. Translated: CASSLGPNNEQFF.

This chain uses TRBV20-1 with TRBJ1-2; 7 bases are shared with TRBD1. CDR1 and CDR2 (germline): DFQATT, SNEGSKA (reference sequence). Trimming removed 6 bases from V and 8 bases from J; junction bases left unmatched: 6. This CDR3 is 11 amino acids long. The CDR3 sequence is CSARQGDGYTF. For the CDR3, the DNA is TGCAGTGCAAGACAGGGCGACGGCTACACCTTC.

V and J are TRBV10-3 and TRBJ2-7; the match to TRBD1 covers 10 bases. Looked up from germline, CDR1 is ENHRY and CDR2 is SYGVKD. Unmatched junction bases numbered 3, after V lost 8 bases and J lost 2 bases. The CDR3 length is 13 residues. DNA for the CDR3: TGTGCCATCGCCGGACAGGGGGCCTACGAGCAGTACTTC. This sequence encodes CAIAGQGAYEQYF.

The chain uses TRBV28 and TRBJ2-7; D unclear. The CDR3 has 13 residues. In germline, CDR1 is MDHEN, CDR2 SYDVKM. V lost 5 bases and J lost 5, with 13 bases in between. The CDR3 DNA reads as TGTGCCAGCAGTCTAGGCTCTATCGACGAGCAGTACTTC. It is translated as CASSLGSIDEQYF.

This clone was found once. The rearrangement uses TRBV19 and TRBJ1-5; 8 bases match TRBD1. The V gene end was trimmed by 0 bases and the J gene end by 7 bases; junction bases not matched to a gene: 5. The length of the CDR3 is 15 residues. Looked up from germline, CDR1 is LNHDA and CDR2 is SQIVND (reference sequence). CDR3 sequence (DNA): TGTGCCAGTAGTATAGAGGACAGGGTTAGGCAGCCCCAGCATTTT. Encoded protein: CASSIEDRVRQPQHF.

The chain joins TRBV2 to TRBJ2-7; TRBD1 matches at 9 bases. V was clipped by 6 bases and J by 4 bases; unmatched bases: 7. Germline values: CDR1 SNHLY, CDR2 FYNNEI. The CDR3 consists of 14 residues. CDR3 amino acids: CASRATGGSYEQYF. CDR3 in DNA: TGTGCCAGCAGAGCTACAGGGGGCTCATACGAGCAGTACTTC.

In this sample, this clone turned up once. J is TRBJ2-1 and V is TRBV7-6; TRBD2 matches at 7 bases. The V gene end was trimmed by 3 bases and the J gene end by 0 bases; junction bases not matched to a gene: 2. This CDR3 comprises 15 residues. Germline V gene data show CDR1 as SGHVS and CDR2 as FNYEAQ. The CDR3 DNA follows: TGTGCCAGCAGCTTGACTAGCAGCTCCTACAATGAGCAGTTCTTC. It yields the protein CASSLTSSSYNEQFF.

V and J are TRBV5-1 and TRBJ1-6; 7 nucleotides line up with TRBD1. The ends lost 5 bases at V and 7 bases at J; junction bases unmatched: 6. The germline CDR1 and CDR2 sequences are SGHRS and YFSETQ. The CDR3 runs to 14 residues. The CDR3 DNA reads as TGCGCCAGCAGAGGACAGGTAGAGAATTCACCCCTCCACTTT. It codes for CASRGQVENSPLHF.

The V gene is TRBV5-6, the J gene TRBJ1-6; D may be TRBD1 (6 bases). CDR3 length: 15 residues. With 4 bases removed from V and 7 bases from J, the gap between germline ends came to 15 bases. Germline V lookup: CDR1 SGHDT, CDR2 YYEEEE. The chain's CDR3 is CASSRTALDNSPLHF. CDR3 bases: TGTGCCAGCAGCCGGACAGCTTTAGACAATTCACCCCTCCACTTT. The entire variable domain, with the rest obtained from reference TRBV5-6 and TRBJ1-6, is as follows: DAGVTQSPTHLIKTRGQQVTLRCSPKSGHDTVSWYQQALGQGPQFIFQYYEEEERQRGNFPDRFSGHQFPNYSSELNVNALLLGDSALYLCASSRTALDNSPLHFGNGTRLTVT.

The J gene is TRBJ1-3, the V gene TRBV4-2; TRBD1 aligns across 7 bases. V was pared by 2 bases and J by 2 bases, with 9 bases of the junction left unmatched. The CDR3 is 17 residues long. CDR1 is LGHNA, CDR2 YNFKEQ, per germline. The CDR3 loop reads CASSQSISQGAGNTIYF. The CDR3 nucleotides are TGTGCCAGCAGCCAATCCATCTCCCAGGGGGCTGGAAACACCATATATTTT.